Here is one T cell receptor beta chain with its context. The sample is drawn from a study of CD8 T cells in Susac syndrome. Roughly 0.45 to 1 ug RNA was reverse transcribed with random hexamers. immunoSEQ multiplex PCR amplified TCR beta CDR3 across 54 Vbeta, 13 Jbeta. TCRdb redid the calling of the immunoSEQ multiplex PCR reads with MiXCR, one entry per CDR3 protein. The table lists hundreds of thousands of distinct CDR3 sequences, approximately 92% of them singletons. Deletions cut 3 bases from V and 9 bases from J, with 15 bases between. Germline V gene sequence: CDR1 SGHNT, CDR2 YYREEE (reference sequence). This CDR3 contains 13 residues. Sequencing of TCR beta was undertaken in CD8+ and CD4+ T cells derived from blood.

Sequencing input: CD4+ T cells from PBMCs. The gene calls are TRBV5-4 and TRBJ1-2, with D possibly TRBD1 on 6 matching bases. The TCR was taken from a human donor with multiple sclerosis. CDR3 in amino acids: CASSSGGQGRYTF. CDR3 DNA sequence: TGTGCCAGCAGCTCCGGGGGGCAGGGCCGCTACACCTTC.